This is a list of T cell receptor beta chains from one sample in a study of shared clonotypes between healthy human individuals. Using immunoSEQ multiplex PCR, the repertoire was profiled, and TCRdb retains in-frame clones only, with some absent. The data show about 980,000 clones, with about 80% seen just once and approximately 1.5% held by the top ten. The sample consisted of memory CD4+ T cells sorted from blood. The receptors were gathered from a young man in good health. Each CDR3 is given with its conserved first and last residue. Each record gives: J gene, CDR3 length, V gene, CDR3 protein.

>TRBJ2-7|15|TRBV2
CASRMGLVETYEQYF
>TRBJ2-7|13|TRBV13
CASSLSPVGEQYF
>TRBJ2-5|16|TRBV15
CATSSGTQRSGETQYF
>TRBJ2-7|11|TRBV28
CASSQSYEQYF
>TRBJ2-1|15|TRBV5-4
CASSRGGAVYNEQFF
>TRBJ2-2|13|TRBV9
CASSFLVTGELFF
>TRBJ1-6|15|TRBV19
CASSLRGLANSPLHF
>TRBJ1-2|15|TRBV9
CASSTTGTGKGGYTF
>TRBJ1-3|15|TRBV2
CASSVDRNSGNTIYF
>TRBJ1-1|16|TRBV7-2
CASSLGQGLAETEAFF
>TRBJ2-5|12|TRBV19
CASSRQKETQYF
>TRBJ2-1|16|TRBV4-2
CASSQGRLASYNEQFF
>TRBJ2-3|16|TRBV5-4
CASSYTGGLGGDTQYF
>TRBJ1-5|13|TRBV28
CASSLVAGQPQHF
>TRBJ2-6|14|TRBV5-6
CASSQGPGANVLTF
>TRBJ1-2|13|TRBV7-2
CASSLATGNGYTF
>TRBJ2-3|14|TRBV6-1
CASSASGGTDTQYF
>TRBJ2-2|15|TRBV7-2
CASSSRTGGSGELFF
>TRBJ1-1|17|TRBV25-1
CASSDGRGQTWGTEAFF
>TRBJ2-7|16|TRBV15
CATSRGEQGTSYEQYF
>TRBJ1-3|16|TRBV30
CAWSVRMSAPGNTIYF
>TRBJ1-1|16|TRBV6-6
CASSYGTGGIGTEAFF
>TRBJ2-7|12|TRBV6-6
CASGSGAYEQYF
>TRBJ2-3|15|TRBV9
CASSVEAGVAGTQYF
>TRBJ2-7|14|TRBV30
CAWSTGGKVYEQYF